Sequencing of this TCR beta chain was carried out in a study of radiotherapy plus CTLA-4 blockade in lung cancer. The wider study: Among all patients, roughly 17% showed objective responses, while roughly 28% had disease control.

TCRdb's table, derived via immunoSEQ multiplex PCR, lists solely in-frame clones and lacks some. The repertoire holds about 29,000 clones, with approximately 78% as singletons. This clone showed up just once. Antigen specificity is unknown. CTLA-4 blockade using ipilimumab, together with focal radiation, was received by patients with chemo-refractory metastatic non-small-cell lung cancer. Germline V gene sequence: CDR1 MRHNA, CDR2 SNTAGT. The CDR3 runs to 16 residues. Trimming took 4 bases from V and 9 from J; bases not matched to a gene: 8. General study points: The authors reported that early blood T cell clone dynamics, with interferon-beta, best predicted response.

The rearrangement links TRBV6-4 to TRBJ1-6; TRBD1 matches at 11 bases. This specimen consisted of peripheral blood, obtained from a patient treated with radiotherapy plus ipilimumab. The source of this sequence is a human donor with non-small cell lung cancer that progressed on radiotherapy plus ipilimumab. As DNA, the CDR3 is TGTGCCAGCAGTGCCCAGGGGACAGGGGGGACTTCACCCCTCCACTTT. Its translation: CASSAQGTGGTSPLHF.